One sample yielded the 24 T cell receptor beta chains listed below, sequenced in a study of OX40 agonist ivuxolimab in advanced cancers. Method: immunoSEQ multiplex PCR; TCRdb's copy keeps in-frame clones and lacks some. The sample carries 15,000 to 25,000 clones, 65% to 85% recorded once. The sequences come from CD4+ or CD8+ T cells sorted from blood, collected in a trial of the OX40 agonist ivuxolimab. The receptor set was obtained from an adult with an advanced solid tumor such as melanoma, head and neck, liver or kidney cancer.

The chain employs TRBV6-5 and TRBJ2-7; no definite D call. Germline V lookup: CDR1 MNHEY, CDR2 SVGAGI. Deletions cut 3 bases from V and 5 bases from J, with 8 bases between. There are 12 residues in the CDR3. The CDR3 reads CASSYTHHEQYF. Here the CDR3 DNA reads TGTGCCAGCAGTTATACACACCACGAGCAGTACTTC.

The chain has TRBV27 and TRBJ1-2; possible D gene TRBD1, 6 bases. V gave up 8 bases and J gave up 7 bases, with 20 bases separating them. The CDR3 loop spans 14 amino acids. Germline lookup yields CDR1 MNHEY and CDR2 SMNVEV (reference sequence). CDR3 loop: CASRWGGAFSGYTF. CDR3 DNA sequence: TGTGCCAGCCGGTGGGGGGGCGCCTTTTCTGGCTACACCTTC.

The rearrangement uses TRBV7-9 and TRBJ1-2; 7 nucleotides agree with TRBD1. The germline V gene encodes CDR1 SEHNR and CDR2 FQNEAQ (reference sequence). V shed 6 bases and J 6 bases; nucleotides not matched to a gene: 13. The CDR3 contains 15 residues. CDR3 sequence (DNA): TGTGCCAGCAGACCAAATACAGGGGTGAAGGATGGCTACACCTTC. This translates into CASRPNTGVKDGYTF.

This clone is labeled medium-sized (0.01 to 0.1%). This sequence joins TRBV29-1 and TRBJ2-5, with TRBD1 as a possible D gene (6 bases). Germline values: CDR1 SQVTM, CDR2 ANQGSEA. The V end was cut by 1 base, the J end by 1 base, with 7 bases between. The CDR3 is made up of 13 amino acids. This CDR3 is CSVEGTVQETQYF. CDR3 bases: TGCAGCGTTGAAGGGACAGTCCAAGAGACCCAGTACTTC.

The V call is TRBV28, the J call TRBJ2-5, with a possible D match to TRBD1 (7 bases). Per the germline V gene, CDR1 is MDHEN and CDR2 is SYDVKM. The CDR3 consists of 13 residues. Between the trimmed V and J ends, which lost 5 bases and 4 bases, there was a span of 11 bases. Written as DNA, the CDR3 is TGTGCCAGCAGTATTCAGGGGGGAGAGACCCAGTACTTC. Protein product: CASSIQGGETQYF.

This clone is a singleton in its sample. V and J are TRBV5-1 and TRBJ2-5; TRBD2 matches at 7 bases. The ends lost 5 bases at V and 1 base at J; junction bases unmatched: 2. The CDR3 spans 13 residues. The germline CDR1 and CDR2 sequences are SGHRS and YFSETQ. The CDR3 DNA sequence: TGCGCCAGCAGGGGGGAGGGCCAAGAGACCCAGTACTTC. This sequence encodes CASRGEGQETQYF. The whole variable domain, filled in from reference TRBV5-1 and TRBJ2-5, reads KAGVTQTPRYLIKTRGQQVTLSCSPISGHRSVSWYQQTPGQGLQFLFEYFSETQRNKGNFPGRFSGRQFSNSRSEMNVSTLELGDSALYLCASRGEGQETQYFGPGTRLLVL.

On this clone itself: One junction end does not reproduce the germline sequence, and a read error may be involved. The genes are TRBV7-9 and TRBJ2-7, with TRBD2 matching 8 bases. Germline V gene sequence: CDR1 SEHNR, CDR2 FQNEAQ (reference sequence). The CDR3 extends over 15 amino acids. The CDR3, as DNA: TGTGCCAGCAGTTTAGGTTATGGGACTAGTTCCGAGCAGTACTTC. Translated: CASSLGYGTSSEQYF.

The chain is built from TRBV25-1 and TRBJ1-6; D call uncertain. The CDR3 consists of 14 residues. The V end was cut by 4 bases, the J end by 4 bases, with 8 bases between. The germline V gene encodes CDR1 MGHDK and CDR2 SYGVNS. CDR3 loop: CASSGSRYNSPLHF. CDR3 coding DNA: TGTGCCAGCAGTGGGTCCCGTTATAATTCACCCCTCCACTTT. Together with reference TRBV25-1 and TRBJ1-6, the CDR3 gives the full variable domain: EADIYQTPRYLVIGTGKKITLECSQTMGHDKMYWYQQDPGMELHLIHYSYGVNSTEKGDLSSESTVSRIRTEHFPLTLESARPSHTSQYLCASSGSRYNSPLHFGNGTRLTVT.

The chain recombines TRBV28 with TRBJ2-1; 10 bases are shared with TRBD1. This CDR3 is built from 16 residues. Trimming removed 5 bases from V and 4 bases from J; junction bases left unmatched: 8. The germline gives CDR1 MDHEN, CDR2 SYDVKM. In DNA form, the CDR3 reads TGTGCCAGCAGTCCCCAAGGGACAGGGGCGTACAATGAGCAGTTCTTC. This gives the protein CASSPQGTGAYNEQFF.

The chain recombines TRBV7-6 with TRBJ1-6, with D possibly TRBD1 on 5 matching bases. Germline loops: CDR1 SGHVS, CDR2 FNYEAQ. This CDR3 is built from 17 residues. Trimming cost V 5 bases and J 7 bases, with 21 bases left between them. In nucleotides, the CDR3 is TGTGCCAGCAGCGCGACCGACCGGGACGGTGTAAATTCACCCCTCCACTTT. It codes for CASSATDRDGVNSPLHF.

The J gene is TRBJ2-5, the V gene TRBV27, with D tentatively TRBD1 (6 bases). This CDR3 has 13 amino acids. The germline CDR1 and CDR2 sequences are MNHEY and SMNVEV (reference sequence). The V and J ends lost 0 bases and 7 bases respectively, with 9 bases between them. CDR3: CASSLSGGGTQYF. The CDR3 coding sequence is TGTGCCAGCAGTTTATCTGGGGGCGGGACCCAGTACTTC.

The V and J genes are TRBV11-2 and TRBJ2-2; 10 bases fit TRBD1. Trimming removed 4 bases from V and 6 bases from J; junction bases left unmatched: 11. This CDR3 comprises 17 residues. Germline V lookup: CDR1 SGHAT, CDR2 FQNNGV. The CDR3 region is CASSSRVGTGVAGELFF. DNA of the CDR3: TGTGCCAGCAGCTCCAGGGTGGGGACAGGGGTCGCCGGGGAGCTGTTTTTT.

The gene calls are TRBV27 and TRBJ1-1; D may be TRBD1 (6 bases). The CDR3 is 16 amino acids. V lost 2 bases and J lost 4, with 17 bases in between. CDR1 is MNHEY, CDR2 SMNVEV, per germline (reference sequence). The CDR3 region has the DNA TGTGCCAGCAGTTTAGCAGGGGTTACCTTCCCCACTGAAGCTTTCTTT. Encoded protein: CASSLAGVTFPTEAFF.

The J gene is TRBJ2-5, the V gene TRBV21-1; TRBD1, the table's D call, was not compared with the DNA. TRBV21-1 is annotated as a pseudogene. The CDR3 is made up of 18 amino acids. The CDR3 nucleotides are TGTGCCAGCAGCAAATCCTTCGGGGCCATAATCAGGGGGGAGACCCAGTACTTC. Encoded protein: CASSKSFGAIIRGETQYF.

The chain couples TRBV28 to TRBJ1-2, with 10 bases that match TRBD1. The CDR3 loop spans 15 amino acids. The junction had 10 bases not matched to a gene; V was cut back by 4 bases and J by 8 bases. CDR1 is MDHEN and CDR2 is SYDVKM in the germline V gene. The CDR3 bases are TGTGCCAGCAGTTCGGACAGGGGGGCACTAGGGGGCTACACCTTC. Its protein is CASSSDRGALGGYTF.

The rearrangement uses TRBV11-2 and TRBJ2-7, with TRBD2 matching 10 bases. The germline CDR1 and CDR2 sequences are SGHAT and FQNNGV. The junction had 7 bases not matched to a gene; V was cut back by 4 bases and J by 1 base. The CDR3 runs 16 residues. The CDR3 DNA reads as TGTGCCAGCAGCTGGCAGTTAGCGGGGGGTTCCTACGAGCAGTACTTC. The encoded protein is CASSWQLAGGSYEQYF.

This clone is a singleton in its sample. The chain employs TRBV5-1 and TRBJ1-4; tentatively, D is TRBD1 (6 bases). The germline V gene encodes CDR1 SGHRS and CDR2 YFSETQ. The CDR3 consists of 15 residues. V was cut by 0 bases and J by 3 bases, with 9 bases left in between. CDR3: CASSLVSGANEKLFF. The CDR3 DNA reads TGCGCCAGCAGCTTGGTATCAGGGGCTAATGAAAAACTGTTTTTT.

This chain joins TRBV19 and TRBJ2-7, with a weak D call TRBD2 (5 bases). Trimming stripped 1 base from V and 0 bases from J, with 10 bases between. The germline CDR1 and CDR2 sequences are LNHDA and SQIVND (reference sequence). CDR3 size: 15 residues. The CDR3 reads CASSIATGFSYEQYF. CDR3 nucleotides: TGTGCCAGTAGTATAGCTACGGGATTCTCCTACGAGCAGTACTTC.

This rearrangement joins TRBV4-3 to TRBJ1-4, with D possibly TRBD1 on 5 matching bases. CDR3 length: 15 amino acids. The germline V gene encodes CDR1 LGHNA and CDR2 YSLEER. V dropped 1 base and J dropped 4 bases, with 10 bases sitting between them. DNA of the CDR3: TGCGCCAGCAGCCAAGGGCCAGGGAATAATGAAAAACTGTTTTTT. This sequence encodes CASSQGPGNNEKLFF.

This chain connects TRBV5-1 to TRBJ2-7; weak D call: TRBD2 (6 bases). Germline assignment: CDR1 SGHRS and CDR2 YFSETQ. The V end was cut by 6 bases, the J end by 3 bases, with 13 bases between. This CDR3 comprises 13 residues. The CDR3 here is CASKEGPYYEQYF. CDR3 sequence (DNA): TGCGCCAGCAAGGAGGGACCGTACTACGAGCAGTACTTC.

The chain links TRBV10-2 to TRBJ1-1, with D unresolved. V lost 0 bases and J lost 0, with 8 bases in between. CDR1 is WSHSY and CDR2 is SAAADI in the germline V gene. The CDR3 spans 15 residues. The CDR3 DNA reads TGCGCCAGCAGTGAGTCAGGGCTCATGAACACTGAAGCTTTCTTT. Its translation: CASSESGLMNTEAFF.

The CDR3 DNA follows: TGTGCCAGCAGTCTTGGACAGGGGCTTGATGAGCAGTTCTTC. It translates to CASSLGQGLDEQFF. This sequence joins TRBV9 and TRBJ2-1; TRBD1 agrees at 9 bases. Germline V CDR1 and CDR2: SGDLS, YYNGEE. V trimming: 5 bases; J trimming: 8 bases; junction bases outside the gene matches: 8. This CDR3 is 14 amino acids long.

The J gene is TRBJ2-5, the V gene TRBV9; D ambiguous. V lost 5 bases and J lost 5, with 7 bases in between. Germline CDR1 and CDR2: SGDLS and YYNGEE. The CDR3 extends over 11 amino acids. DNA of the CDR3: TGTGCCAGCAGTCCCGGGGAGACCCAGTACTTC. Protein: CASSPGETQYF.

The gene calls are TRBV5-6 and TRBJ1-1; 7 bases fit TRBD1. The CDR3 has 16 amino acids. Germline CDR1 is SGHDT and CDR2 is YYEEEE. After removal of 2 bases from V and 2 bases from J, the junction contained 9 bases not matched to a gene. The CDR3 protein is CASSFSTGLGNTEAFF. CDR3 sequence (DNA): TGTGCCAGCAGCTTTTCGACAGGGTTGGGAAACACTGAAGCTTTCTTT.